The present entry profiles one T cell receptor (beta chain) with its context. What it binds is not known. A junction end diverges from the germline sequence, so it may reflect a read error. The germline V gene has CDR1 SEHNR and CDR2 FQNEAQ (reference sequence). The length of the CDR3 is 12 residues. It was with 60 Vbeta and 13 Jbeta primers that the PCR ran. Generated by immunoSEQ multiplex PCR, the TCRdb table keeps only in-frame clones and is missing some. The top ten clones hold around 0.99% of a sample with 100,000 to 150,000 clones, 75% to 85% of them seen once. The data are from a study of cytomegalovirus exposure and HLA in healthy donors. Whole-study results and caveats: Most TCR sequences were uncommon, yet certain public TCRs appeared in many donors. Excluded: some indistinguishable V segments such as TRBV6-2 and TRBV6-3.

The chain carries TRBV7-9 and TRBJ2-1, with D possibly TRBD2 on 6 matching bases. The TCR sequence derives from a male donor in good health and CMV-seronegative. The sequenced sample was PBMCs. CDR3 residues: CSSSPGGNEQFF. CDR3 bases: TGTTCCAGCAGCCCTGGGGGGAATGAGCAGTTCTTC.